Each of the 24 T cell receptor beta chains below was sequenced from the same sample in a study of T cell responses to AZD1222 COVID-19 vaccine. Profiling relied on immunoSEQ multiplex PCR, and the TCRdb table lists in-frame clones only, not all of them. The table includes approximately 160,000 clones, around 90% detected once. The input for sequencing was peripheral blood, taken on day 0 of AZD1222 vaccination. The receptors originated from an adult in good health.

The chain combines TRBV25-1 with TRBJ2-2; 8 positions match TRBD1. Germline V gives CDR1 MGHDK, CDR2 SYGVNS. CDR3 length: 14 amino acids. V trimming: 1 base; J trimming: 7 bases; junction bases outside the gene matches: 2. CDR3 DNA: TGTGCCAGCAGTGAATTCAGGGGGCTCGGGGAGCTGTTTTTT. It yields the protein CASSEFRGLGELFF. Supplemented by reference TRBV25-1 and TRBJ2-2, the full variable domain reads EADIYQTPRYLVIGTGKKITLECSQTMGHDKMYWYQQDPGMELHLIHYSYGVNSTEKGDLSSESTVSRIRTEHFPLTLESARPSHTSQYLCASSEFRGLGELFFGEGSRLTVL.

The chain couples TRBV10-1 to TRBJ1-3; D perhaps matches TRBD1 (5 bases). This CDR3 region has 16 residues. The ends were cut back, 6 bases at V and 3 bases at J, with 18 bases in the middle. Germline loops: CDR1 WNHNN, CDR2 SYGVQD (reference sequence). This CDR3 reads CASSNLRQGVGNTIYF. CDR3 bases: TGCGCCAGCAGCAACCTTCGCCAGGGAGTTGGAAACACCATATATTTT.

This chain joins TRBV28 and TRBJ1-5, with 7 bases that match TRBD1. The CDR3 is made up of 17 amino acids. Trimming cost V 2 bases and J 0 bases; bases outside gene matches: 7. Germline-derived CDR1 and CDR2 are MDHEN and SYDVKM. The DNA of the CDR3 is TGTGCCAGCAGTTTACCCGAGGGGGCCCATAGCAATCAGCCCCAGCATTTT. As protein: CASSLPEGAHSNQPQHF.

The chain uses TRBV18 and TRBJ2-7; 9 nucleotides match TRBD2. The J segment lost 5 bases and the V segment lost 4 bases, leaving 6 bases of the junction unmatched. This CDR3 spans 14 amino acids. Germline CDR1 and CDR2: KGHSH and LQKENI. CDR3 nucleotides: TGTGCCAGCTCACAACCACTAGCGGGTCACGAGCAGTACTTC. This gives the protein CASSQPLAGHEQYF.

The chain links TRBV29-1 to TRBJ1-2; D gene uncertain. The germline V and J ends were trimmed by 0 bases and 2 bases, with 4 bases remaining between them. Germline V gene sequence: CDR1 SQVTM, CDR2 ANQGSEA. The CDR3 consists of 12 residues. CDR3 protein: CSVEEENYGYTF. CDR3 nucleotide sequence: TGCAGCGTTGAAGAGGAGAACTATGGCTACACCTTC.

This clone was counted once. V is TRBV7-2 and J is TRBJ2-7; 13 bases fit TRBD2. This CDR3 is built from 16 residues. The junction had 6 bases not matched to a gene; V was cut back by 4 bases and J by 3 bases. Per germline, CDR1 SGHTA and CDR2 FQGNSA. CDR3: CASSSGLAGLYYEQYF. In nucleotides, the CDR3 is TGTGCCAGCAGCTCGGGACTAGCGGGACTCTACTACGAGCAGTACTTC.

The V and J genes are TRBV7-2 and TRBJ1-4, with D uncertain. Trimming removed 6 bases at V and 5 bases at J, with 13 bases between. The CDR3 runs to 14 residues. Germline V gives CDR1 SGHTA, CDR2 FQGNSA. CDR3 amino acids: CASRSGQLNEKLFF. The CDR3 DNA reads TGTGCCAGCAGGAGTGGGCAACTCAATGAAAAACTGTTTTTT.

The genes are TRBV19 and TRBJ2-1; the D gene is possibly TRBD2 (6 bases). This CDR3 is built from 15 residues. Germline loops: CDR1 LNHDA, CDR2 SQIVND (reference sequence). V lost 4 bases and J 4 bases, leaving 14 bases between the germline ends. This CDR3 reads CASSKLALDYNEQFF. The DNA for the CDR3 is TGTGCCAGTAGTAAACTAGCCCTCGATTACAATGAGCAGTTCTTC.

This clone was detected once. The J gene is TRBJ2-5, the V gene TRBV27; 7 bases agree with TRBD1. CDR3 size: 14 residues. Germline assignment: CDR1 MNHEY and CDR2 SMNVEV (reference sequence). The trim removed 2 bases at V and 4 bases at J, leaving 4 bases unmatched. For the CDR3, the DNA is TGTGCCAGCAGTTTAATGGCAGGGGGAGAGACCCAGTACTTC. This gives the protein CASSLMAGGETQYF.

In DNA form, the CDR3 reads TGTGCCAGCAGTGACCTCGGGACAGAGCTTTACTATGGCTACACCTTC. It specifies CASSDLGTELYYGYTF. The chain joins TRBV6-1 to TRBJ1-2; TRBD1 matches at 7 bases. This CDR3 comprises 16 residues. Germline lookup yields CDR1 MNHNS and CDR2 SASEGT. Trimming cost V 3 bases and J 3 bases; bases outside gene matches: 10.

CDR3 nucleotide sequence: TGTGCCAGCAGCCAGGCCGGGACACCAAGCTACGAGCAGTACTTC. Amino acids: CASSQAGTPSYEQYF. The V call is TRBV3-1 (or the pseudogene TRBV3-2), the J call TRBJ2-7; perhaps TRBD1 as D (6 bases). CDR3 length: 15 residues. The germline V gene has CDR1 LGHDT and CDR2 YNNKEL (reference sequence). With 3 bases removed from V and 3 bases from J, the gap between germline ends came to 15 bases.

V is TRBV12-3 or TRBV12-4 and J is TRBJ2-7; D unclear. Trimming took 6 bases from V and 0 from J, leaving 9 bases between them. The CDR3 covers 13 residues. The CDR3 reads CASSRTNSYEQYF. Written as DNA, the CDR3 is TGTGCCAGCAGCCGAACCAACTCCTACGAGCAGTACTTC.

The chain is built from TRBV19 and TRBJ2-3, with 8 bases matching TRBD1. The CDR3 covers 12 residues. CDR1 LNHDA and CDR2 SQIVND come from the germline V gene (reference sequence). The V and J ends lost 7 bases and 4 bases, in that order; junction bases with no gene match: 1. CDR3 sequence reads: CASTDRADTQYF. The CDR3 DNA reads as TGTGCCAGTACGGACAGGGCAGATACGCAGTATTTT.

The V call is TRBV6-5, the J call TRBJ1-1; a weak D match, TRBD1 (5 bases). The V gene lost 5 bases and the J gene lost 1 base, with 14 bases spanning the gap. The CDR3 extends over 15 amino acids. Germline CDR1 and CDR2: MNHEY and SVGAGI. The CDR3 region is CASSPSGSGNTEAFF. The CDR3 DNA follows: TGTGCCAGCAGTCCCTCAGGGTCGGGGAACACTGAAGCTTTCTTT.

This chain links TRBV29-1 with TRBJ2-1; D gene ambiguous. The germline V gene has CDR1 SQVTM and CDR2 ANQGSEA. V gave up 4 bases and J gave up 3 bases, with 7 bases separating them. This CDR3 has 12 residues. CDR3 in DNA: TGCAGCGTTGGAATCATCTACAATGAGCAGTTCTTC. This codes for CSVGIIYNEQFF.

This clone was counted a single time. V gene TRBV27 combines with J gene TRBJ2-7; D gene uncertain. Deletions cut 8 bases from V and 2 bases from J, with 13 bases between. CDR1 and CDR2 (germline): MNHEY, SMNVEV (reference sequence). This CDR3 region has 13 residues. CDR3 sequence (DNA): TGTGCCAGCCGCTTTACAGTGGCCTACGAGCAGTACTTC. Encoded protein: CASRFTVAYEQYF.

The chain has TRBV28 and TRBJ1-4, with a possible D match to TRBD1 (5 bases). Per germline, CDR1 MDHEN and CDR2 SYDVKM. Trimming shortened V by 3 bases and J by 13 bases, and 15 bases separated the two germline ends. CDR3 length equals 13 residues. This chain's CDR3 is CASSFVVGGGLFF. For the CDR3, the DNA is TGTGCCAGCAGTTTTGTAGTCGGTGGGGGACTGTTTTTT.

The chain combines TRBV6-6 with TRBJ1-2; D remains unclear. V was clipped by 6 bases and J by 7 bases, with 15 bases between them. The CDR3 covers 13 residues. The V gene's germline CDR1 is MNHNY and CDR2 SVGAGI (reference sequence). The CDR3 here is CASRSAVKGGYTF. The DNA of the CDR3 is TGTGCCAGCAGATCGGCCGTCAAGGGTGGCTACACCTTC.

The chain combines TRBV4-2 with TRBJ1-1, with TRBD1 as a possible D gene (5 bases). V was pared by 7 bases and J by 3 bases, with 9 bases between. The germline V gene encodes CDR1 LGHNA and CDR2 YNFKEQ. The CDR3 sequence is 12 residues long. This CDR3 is CASTGMDTEAFF. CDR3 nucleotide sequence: TGTGCCAGCACAGGGATGGACACTGAAGCTTTCTTT.

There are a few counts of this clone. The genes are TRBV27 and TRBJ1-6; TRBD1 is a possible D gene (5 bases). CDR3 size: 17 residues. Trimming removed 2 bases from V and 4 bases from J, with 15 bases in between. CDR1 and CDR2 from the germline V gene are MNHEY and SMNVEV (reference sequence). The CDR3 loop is CASSLTGPWDYNSPLHF. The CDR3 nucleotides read TGTGCCAGCAGTTTAACGGGACCGTGGGATTATAATTCACCCCTCCACTTT.

CDR3 nucleotide sequence: TGTGCCAGCAGCGTAAGGGGAACACCAACTTTACCAACGCAGTATTTT. Its translation: CASSVRGTPTLPTQYF. The chain couples TRBV9 to TRBJ2-3; D perhaps matches TRBD1 (5 bases). Per the germline V gene, CDR1 is SGDLS and CDR2 is YYNGEE. The V gene lost 1 base and the J gene lost 9 bases, with 21 bases spanning the gap. This CDR3 region has 16 residues.

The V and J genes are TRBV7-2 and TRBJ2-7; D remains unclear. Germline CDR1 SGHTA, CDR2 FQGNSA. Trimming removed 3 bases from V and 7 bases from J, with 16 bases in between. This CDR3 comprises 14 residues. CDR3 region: CASSLAHGSGEQYF. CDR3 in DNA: TGTGCCAGCAGCTTGGCCCATGGGTCTGGGGAGCAGTACTTC.

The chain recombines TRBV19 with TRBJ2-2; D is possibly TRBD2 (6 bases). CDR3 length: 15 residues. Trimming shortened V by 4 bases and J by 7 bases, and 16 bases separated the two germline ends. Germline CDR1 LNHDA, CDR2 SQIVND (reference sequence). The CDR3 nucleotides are TGTGCCAGTAGTACCGGGAGATCCCTTGGCGGGGAGCTGTTTTTT. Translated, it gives CASSTGRSLGGELFF.

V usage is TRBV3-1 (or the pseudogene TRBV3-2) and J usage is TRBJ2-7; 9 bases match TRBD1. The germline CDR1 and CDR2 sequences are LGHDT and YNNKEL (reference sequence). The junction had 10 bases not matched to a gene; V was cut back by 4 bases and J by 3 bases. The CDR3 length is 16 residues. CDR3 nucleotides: TGTGCCAGCAGCCCATCAGACGGGACAGGGCTCTACGAGCAGTACTTC. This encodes CASSPSDGTGLYEQYF.